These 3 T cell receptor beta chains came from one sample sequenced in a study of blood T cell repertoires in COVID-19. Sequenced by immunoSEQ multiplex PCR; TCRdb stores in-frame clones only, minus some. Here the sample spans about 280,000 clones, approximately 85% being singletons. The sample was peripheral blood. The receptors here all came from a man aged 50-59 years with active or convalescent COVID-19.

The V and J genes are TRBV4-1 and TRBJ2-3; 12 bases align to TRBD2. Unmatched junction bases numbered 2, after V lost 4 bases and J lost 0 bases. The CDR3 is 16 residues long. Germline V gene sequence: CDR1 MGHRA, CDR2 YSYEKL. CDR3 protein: CASSLGLAGSTDTQYF. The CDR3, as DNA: TGCGCCAGCAGCCTAGGACTAGCGGGAAGCACAGATACGCAGTATTTT.

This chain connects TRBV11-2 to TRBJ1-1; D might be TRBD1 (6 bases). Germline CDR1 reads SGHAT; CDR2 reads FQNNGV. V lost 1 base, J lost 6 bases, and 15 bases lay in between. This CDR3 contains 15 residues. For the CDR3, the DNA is TGTGCCAGCAGCTTAGGATCAGGGGTCGTGGCTGAAGCTTTCTTT. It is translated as CASSLGSGVVAEAFF.

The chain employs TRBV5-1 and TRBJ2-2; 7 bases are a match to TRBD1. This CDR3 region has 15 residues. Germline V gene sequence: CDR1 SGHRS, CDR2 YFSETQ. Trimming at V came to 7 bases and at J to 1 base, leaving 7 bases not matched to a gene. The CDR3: CASLQGGLNTGELFF. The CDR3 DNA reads TGCGCCAGCCTGCAAGGGGGCCTGAACACCGGGGAGCTGTTTTTT.